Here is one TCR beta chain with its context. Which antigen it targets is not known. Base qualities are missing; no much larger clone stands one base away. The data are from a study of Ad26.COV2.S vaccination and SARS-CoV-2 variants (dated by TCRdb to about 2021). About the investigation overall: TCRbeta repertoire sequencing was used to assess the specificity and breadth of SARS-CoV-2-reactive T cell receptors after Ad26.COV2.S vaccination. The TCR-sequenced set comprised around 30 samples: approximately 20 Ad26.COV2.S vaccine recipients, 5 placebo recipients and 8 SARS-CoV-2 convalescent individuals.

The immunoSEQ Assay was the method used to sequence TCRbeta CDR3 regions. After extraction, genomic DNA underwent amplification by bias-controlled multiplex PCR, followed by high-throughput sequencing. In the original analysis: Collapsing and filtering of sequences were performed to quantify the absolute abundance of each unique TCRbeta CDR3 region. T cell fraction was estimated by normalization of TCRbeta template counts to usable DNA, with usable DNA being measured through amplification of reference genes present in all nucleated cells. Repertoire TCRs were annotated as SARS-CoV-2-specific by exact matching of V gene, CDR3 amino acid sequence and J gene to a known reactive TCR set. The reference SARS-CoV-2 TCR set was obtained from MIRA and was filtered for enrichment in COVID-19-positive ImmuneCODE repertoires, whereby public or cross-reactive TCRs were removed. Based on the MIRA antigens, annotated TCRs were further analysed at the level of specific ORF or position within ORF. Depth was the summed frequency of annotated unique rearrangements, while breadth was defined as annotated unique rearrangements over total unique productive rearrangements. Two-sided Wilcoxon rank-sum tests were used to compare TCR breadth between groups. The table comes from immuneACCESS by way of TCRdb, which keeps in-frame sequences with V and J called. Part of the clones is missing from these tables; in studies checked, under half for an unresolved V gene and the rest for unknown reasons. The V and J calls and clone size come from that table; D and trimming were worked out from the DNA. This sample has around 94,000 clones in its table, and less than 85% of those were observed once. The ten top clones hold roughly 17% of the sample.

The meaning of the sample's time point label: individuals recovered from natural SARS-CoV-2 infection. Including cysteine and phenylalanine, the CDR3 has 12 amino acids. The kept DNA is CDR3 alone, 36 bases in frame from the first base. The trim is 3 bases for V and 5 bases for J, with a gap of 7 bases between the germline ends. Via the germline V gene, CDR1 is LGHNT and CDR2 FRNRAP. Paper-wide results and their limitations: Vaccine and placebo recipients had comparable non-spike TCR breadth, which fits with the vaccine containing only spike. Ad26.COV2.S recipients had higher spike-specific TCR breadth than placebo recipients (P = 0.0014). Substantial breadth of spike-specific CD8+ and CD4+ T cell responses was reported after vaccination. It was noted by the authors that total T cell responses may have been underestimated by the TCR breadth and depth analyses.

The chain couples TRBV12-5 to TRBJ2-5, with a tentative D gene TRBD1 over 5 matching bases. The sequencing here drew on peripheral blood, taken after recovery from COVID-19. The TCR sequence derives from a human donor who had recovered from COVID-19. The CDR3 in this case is CASGLGAETQYF. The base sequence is TGTGCTAGTGGTTTAGGGGCGGAGACCCAGTACTTC.